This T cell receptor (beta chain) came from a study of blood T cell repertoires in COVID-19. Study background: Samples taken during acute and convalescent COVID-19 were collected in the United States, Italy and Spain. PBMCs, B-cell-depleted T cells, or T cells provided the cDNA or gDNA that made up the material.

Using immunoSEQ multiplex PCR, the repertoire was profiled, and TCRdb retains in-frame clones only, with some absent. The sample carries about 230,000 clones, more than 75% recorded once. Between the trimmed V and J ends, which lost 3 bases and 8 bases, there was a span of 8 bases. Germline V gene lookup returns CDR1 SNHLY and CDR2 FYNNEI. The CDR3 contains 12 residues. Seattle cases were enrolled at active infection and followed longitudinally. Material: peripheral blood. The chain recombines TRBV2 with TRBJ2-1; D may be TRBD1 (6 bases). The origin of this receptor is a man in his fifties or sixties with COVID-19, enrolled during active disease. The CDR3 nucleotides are TGTGCCAGCAGTGAGGGGGCGTATGAGCAGTTCTTC. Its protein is CASSEGAYEQFF.